This TCR beta chain was sequenced in a study of radiotherapy plus CTLA-4 blockade in lung cancer. Measured with immunoSEQ multiplex PCR; TCRdb has only the in-frame clones, and not every one. Altogether about 62,000 clones are present, approximately 76% being singletons, with the ten largest covering 2.5% to 3%. The V end was cut by 6 bases, the J end by 14 bases, with 16 bases between. The CDR3 covers 12 residues. Germline CDR1 and CDR2: MNHNS and SASEGT. The clonotype originates from a human donor with non-small cell lung cancer who had a complete response to radiotherapy plus ipilimumab. The specimen comprised peripheral blood, sampled from a patient treated with radiotherapy plus ipilimumab. The V and J genes are TRBV6-1 and TRBJ1-4; D might be TRBD1 (6 bases). CDR3 in amino acids: CASSLQGKRLFF. The CDR3 DNA sequence: TGTGCCAGCAGCCTACAGGGAAAACGGCTGTTTTTT.